The 26 T cell receptor beta chains listed next were all sequenced from one sample in a study of T cells in localized non-small cell lung cancer. The protocol was immunoSEQ multiplex PCR, while the TCRdb copy is restricted to in-frame clones and leaves out a portion. This table has under 70,000 clones, 86% appearing once. The specimen was peripheral blood, collected before any cancer treatment. The receptors shown here come from a woman aged 40-69 years with stage I lung adenocarcinoma.

V and J are TRBV5-5 and TRBJ2-3; 9 bases are a match to TRBD1. V shed 1 base, J shed 2 bases, and the junction held 11 bases outside the gene matches. The CDR3 has 18 amino acids. Germline V lookup: CDR1 SGHKS, CDR2 YYEKEE (reference sequence). The CDR3 DNA follows: TGTGCCAGCAGCTTGTTTCTCCGGGACAGGGTCGTCACAGATACGCAGTATTTT. It translates to CASSLFLRDRVVTDTQYF.

The CDR3 nucleotides read TGTGCCACCAGCAGAGTTATAGATACAGGAGGGTATGGCTACACCTTC. Its translation: CATSRVIDTGGYGYTF. The chain joins TRBV15 to TRBJ1-2; TRBD1 is a possible D gene (5 bases). Germline assignment: CDR1 LNHNV and CDR2 YYDKDF (reference sequence). The CDR3 spans 16 residues. V lost 1 base and J lost 5, with 17 bases in between.

This chain uses TRBV5-8 with TRBJ2-3; possibly TRBD1 for D (6 bases). The V gene's germline CDR1 is SGHTS and CDR2 YDEGEE. V lost 3 bases, J lost 2 bases, and 10 bases lay in between. The CDR3 extends over 14 amino acids. The CDR3 DNA reads TGTGCCAGCAGCTATCGACAGGCCACAGATACGCAGTATTTT. This sequence encodes CASSYRQATDTQYF.

The chain recombines TRBV7-6 with TRBJ1-6; D call uncertain. The CDR3 contains 15 residues. Germline V lookup: CDR1 SGHVS, CDR2 FNYEAQ. V lost 6 bases to trimming and J lost 7 bases, with 16 bases between them. The CDR3 coding sequence is TGTGCCAGCAGTTTCGCGGACCGACCCAATTCACCCCTCCACTTT. Its translation: CASSFADRPNSPLHF.

This chain links TRBV19 with TRBJ1-5; 7 nucleotides line up with TRBD1. The length of the CDR3 is 15 residues. CDR1 is LNHDA and CDR2 is SQIVND in the germline V gene (reference sequence). V dropped 1 base and J dropped 2; count of bases not matched to a gene: 2. The CDR3 DNA sequence: TGTGCCAGTAGTATAGGACAGGGAGGCAATCAGCCCCAGCATTTT. It translates to CASSIGQGGNQPQHF. The full variable domain, its missing parts supplied by reference TRBV19 and TRBJ1-5, is DGGITQSPKYLFRKEGQNVTLSCEQNLNHDAMYWYRQDPGQGLRLIYYSQIVNDFQKGDIAEGYSVSREKKESFPLTVTSAQKNPTAFYLCASSIGQGGNQPQHFGDGTRLSIL.

V and J are TRBV29-1 and TRBJ2-7; 7 positions match TRBD1. Looked up from germline, CDR1 is SQVTM and CDR2 is ANQGSEA. With 5 bases clipped from V and 1 base from J, the junction kept 5 bases outside the gene matches. This CDR3 has 13 amino acids. The CDR3 nucleotides are TGCAGCGTTCAGACAGGGATTTCCTACGAGCAGTACTTC. It specifies CSVQTGISYEQYF.

This clone was detected only a few times. The chain combines TRBV10-3 with TRBJ1-6; D is unresolved. Trimming pared 0 bases from V and 8 bases from J, leaving 11 bases between. This CDR3 region has 15 residues. The germline V gene encodes CDR1 ENHRY and CDR2 SYGVKD. CDR3 in DNA: TGTGCCATCAGTGAGTCGACGGGCACACATTCACCCCTCCACTTT. Its protein product is CAISESTGTHSPLHF.

The gene calls are TRBV4-1 and TRBJ1-5; no clear D gene. In germline, CDR1 is MGHRA, CDR2 YSYEKL. The CDR3 loop spans 13 amino acids. The V gene lost 3 bases and the J gene lost 5 bases, with 8 bases spanning the gap. CDR3 loop: CASSQEADQPQHF. CDR3 bases: TGCGCCAGCAGCCAGGAGGCGGATCAGCCCCAGCATTTT.

The chain is built from TRBV19 and TRBJ2-7; D possibly corresponds to TRBD1 (5 bases). The V end was cut by 1 base, the J end by 2 bases, with 9 bases between. Germline-derived CDR1 and CDR2 are LNHDA and SQIVND (reference sequence). The CDR3 spans 14 residues. CDR3 sequence reads: CASSIALTAYEQYF. DNA of the CDR3: TGTGCCAGTAGTATAGCCCTGACAGCCTACGAGCAGTACTTC.

This clone appeared a single time. V usage is TRBV5-1 and J usage is TRBJ2-1; D may be TRBD1 (5 bases). CDR3 size: 15 residues. The V gene's germline CDR1 is SGHRS and CDR2 YFSETQ. V lost 0 bases to trimming and J lost 2 bases, with 9 bases between them. The CDR3 protein is CASSLEGVTYNEQFF. DNA of the CDR3: TGCGCCAGCAGCTTGGAAGGGGTGACCTACAATGAGCAGTTCTTC.

The gene calls are TRBV7-2 and TRBJ2-3; D gene ambiguous. Germline V CDR1 and CDR2: SGHTA, FQGNSA. V gave up 4 bases and J gave up 2 bases, with 16 bases separating them. The CDR3 loop spans 16 amino acids. The CDR3 region has the DNA TGTGCCAGCAGCTCCCCCCCCGGCAGAGCCACAGATACGCAGTATTTT. Amino acids: CASSSPPGRATDTQYF.

This clone occurred once. This sequence joins TRBV6-6 and TRBJ2-5; TRBD1 aligns across 8 bases. V shed 0 bases and J 5 bases; nucleotides not matched to a gene: 5. CDR3 length equals 15 residues. CDR1 is MNHNY, CDR2 SVGAGI, per germline (reference sequence). The CDR3 reads CASSYSPGGAETQYF. In DNA, the CDR3 is TGTGCCAGCAGTTACTCACCAGGGGGCGCGGAGACCCAGTACTTC.

The rearrangement links TRBV7-9 to TRBJ1-3; weak D call: TRBD1 (6 bases). Germline CDR1 SEHNR, CDR2 FQNEAQ (reference sequence). CDR3 length: 15 amino acids. Between the trimmed V and J ends, which lost 2 bases and 2 bases, there was a span of 10 bases. The CDR3 region is CASSLHTGPGNTIYF. For the CDR3, the DNA is TGTGCCAGCAGCTTACATACAGGGCCTGGAAACACCATATATTTT.

This clone was counted only a few times. The chain uses TRBV19 and TRBJ2-6; possibly TRBD1 or TRBD2 for D (5 bases each). The CDR3 totals 18 residues. Germline values: CDR1 LNHDA, CDR2 SQIVND (reference sequence). The V end was cut by 6 bases, the J end by 0 bases, with 18 bases between. The CDR3 coding sequence is TGTGCCAGTAGGACCCTTCGGGACGGATACTCTGGGGCCAACGTCCTGACTTTC. Translated: CASRTLRDGYSGANVLTF.

The CDR3 protein is CASSPPGQGSYNEQFF. In DNA form, the CDR3 reads TGTGCCAGTAGTCCCCCAGGACAGGGTTCCTACAATGAGCAGTTCTTC. The rearrangement joins TRBV19 to TRBJ2-1, with 8 bases lining up with TRBD1. Looked up from germline, CDR1 is LNHDA and CDR2 is SQIVND (reference sequence). The CDR3 covers 16 residues. Unmatched junction bases numbered 7, after V lost 5 bases and J lost 1 base.

This sequence joins TRBV7-6 and TRBJ1-4; D may be TRBD1 (6 bases). The CDR3 length is 13 residues. CDR1 is SGHVS, CDR2 FNYEAQ, per germline. Trimming pared 10 bases from V and 4 bases from J, leaving 13 bases between. CDR3 nucleotides: TGTGCCATTAGCGACAGGAGTAATGAAAAACTGTTTTTT. Translation: CAISDRSNEKLFF.

The V and J genes are TRBV6-1 and TRBJ1-2; D is unclear. CDR3 length equals 10 residues. Trimming pared 5 bases from V and 8 bases from J, leaving 6 bases between. The germline V gene encodes CDR1 MNHNS and CDR2 SASEGT. The CDR3 nucleotides are TGTGCCAGCAGTTCATGGGGCTACACCTTC. This codes for CASSSWGYTF.

The CDR3 sequence is CAWSRTGGADTQYF. CDR3 coding DNA: TGTGCCTGGAGTCGCACAGGGGGGGCAGATACGCAGTATTTT. The chain couples TRBV30 to TRBJ2-3; TRBD1 might be the D (8 bases). The germline CDR1 and CDR2 sequences are GTSNPN and SVGIG (reference sequence). The CDR3 covers 14 residues. Trimming left V 2 bases short and J 4 bases short, with 13 bases between.

The V call is TRBV1, the J call TRBJ2-1; the table assigns TRBD2, which was not confirmed against the DNA. TRBV1 is classified as a pseudogene. The CDR3 runs to 19 residues. The chain's CDR3 is CTSSQIPLADVERRNEQFF. CDR3 nucleotides: TGCACCAGCAGCCAAATCCCTCTAGCGGACGTGGAGCGGAGAAATGAGCAGTTCTTC.

The chain combines TRBV18 with TRBJ1-2; TRBD1 agrees at 9 bases. V was clipped by 0 bases and J by 6 bases; unmatched bases: 5. Germline CDR1 KGHSH, CDR2 LQKENI. The CDR3 runs to 15 residues. The CDR3: CASSPPGQGYHGYTF. The CDR3 bases are TGTGCCAGCTCACCACCGGGACAGGGTTACCATGGCTACACCTTC.

The V call is TRBV29-1, the J call TRBJ2-3, with 9 nucleotides matching TRBD1. Germline V gene lookup returns CDR1 SQVTM and CDR2 ANQGSEA. The CDR3 has 17 amino acids. V shed 0 bases and J 0 bases; nucleotides not matched to a gene: 7. CDR3 coding DNA: TGCAGCGTTGAAGACTACGGGACAGGGCTGAGCACAGATACGCAGTATTTT. Translated: CSVEDYGTGLSTDTQYF.

The chain recombines TRBV2 with TRBJ1-2; 8 nucleotides agree with TRBD1. Germline V gene data show CDR1 as SNHLY and CDR2 as FYNNEI. V lost 11 bases and J lost 3; bases outside the gene matches: 11. CDR3 length equals 14 residues. In nucleotides, the CDR3 is TGTGCCTCTTTCCGAGTGACAGGGGACTATGGCTACACCTTC. Residues: CASFRVTGDYGYTF.

V usage is TRBV5-1 and J usage is TRBJ1-2; 9 nucleotides agree with TRBD1. The germline gives CDR1 SGHRS, CDR2 YFSETQ. The CDR3 is 15 amino acids. Trimming removed 2 bases from V and 7 bases from J; junction bases left unmatched: 9. Here the CDR3 reads CASSFGQGPLVGYTF. For the CDR3, the DNA is TGCGCCAGCAGCTTTGGACAGGGGCCGCTCGTTGGCTACACCTTC.

The chain carries TRBV2 and TRBJ2-2; D possibly corresponds to TRBD2 (6 bases). The CDR3 spans 15 residues. Looked up from germline, CDR1 is SNHLY and CDR2 is FYNNEI. V was clipped by 0 bases and J by 3 bases, with 8 bases between them. The CDR3 loop is CASSEAGTHTGELFF. DNA of the CDR3: TGTGCCAGCAGTGAAGCGGGGACTCACACCGGGGAGCTGTTTTTT.

The chain joins TRBV6-4 to TRBJ2-3; D not resolved. The germline V and J ends were trimmed by 6 bases and 0 bases, with 13 bases remaining between them. The CDR3 is made up of 15 amino acids. From germline, CDR1 is MRHNA and CDR2 SNTAGT. For the CDR3, the DNA is TGTGCCAGCAGCGTCACGGCGGAAAGCACAGATACGCAGTATTTT. Encoded protein: CASSVTAESTDTQYF.

The chain links TRBV25-1 to TRBJ2-3; D ambiguous. There are 13 residues in the CDR3. The V and J ends lost 4 bases and 4 bases respectively, with 9 bases between them. Germline V gene lookup returns CDR1 MGHDK and CDR2 SYGVNS. CDR3 sequence: CASSGPWADTQYF. The CDR3 nucleotides read TGTGCCAGCAGTGGGCCTTGGGCAGATACGCAGTATTTT.